The 20 T cell receptor beta chains given below trace back to one sample, sequenced in a study of blood T cells in healthy people across ages. Primers used in a second PCR of about 7 to 12 cycles were a sample-barcoded 5' primer and a J-beta primer mix. Each CDR3 protein gets one entry after TCRdb re-called the 5' RACE reads with MiXCR. In the table there are fewer than 2 million distinct CDR3 sequences, about 39% of which are singletons. The sequenced sample was blood. The receptors stem from a human donor in good health.

This clonotype was counted a few times. The chain has TRBV4-3 and TRBJ1-4; the match to TRBD1 covers 7 bases. The CDR3 has 18 residues. Germline loops: CDR1 LGHNA, CDR2 YSLEER. The J segment lost 6 bases and the V segment lost 4 bases, leaving 17 bases of the junction unmatched. The CDR3 sequence is CASSRLRGNRGGDEKLFF. The CDR3 DNA is TGCGCCAGCAGCCGCCTTAGGGGGAACAGGGGAGGGGATGAAAAACTGTTTTTT.

There are a few counts of this clonotype. This rearrangement joins TRBV11-2 to TRBJ2-6; D gene ambiguous. CDR1 and CDR2 (germline): SGHAT, FQNNGV. The germline V and J ends were trimmed by 6 bases and 0 bases, with 18 bases remaining between them. The CDR3 totals 18 residues. The chain's CDR3 is CASRPPGPPFSGANVLTF. CDR3 nucleotides: TGTGCCAGCAGACCTCCGGGCCCACCATTCTCTGGGGCCAACGTCCTGACTTTC.

Concerning this clonotype: One end of the junction does not line up with germline, which may come from a read error. The chain couples TRBV29-1 to TRBJ1-1; 8 nucleotides match TRBD1. Per germline, CDR1 SQVTM and CDR2 ANQGSEA. CDR3 length equals 16 residues. The CDR3 here is CSVEDDRGLLNTEAFF. CDR3 nucleotide sequence: TGCAGCGTCGAAGACGACAGGGGATTGCTGAACACTGAAGCTTTCTTT.

This clonotype was observed a handful of times. V usage is TRBV5-1 and J usage is TRBJ2-1; D could derive from TRBD1 or TRBD2 (6 bases each). The germline V and J ends were trimmed by 5 bases and 5 bases, with 14 bases remaining between them. The CDR3 covers 14 residues. CDR1 and CDR2 (germline): SGHRS, YFSETQ. CDR3 DNA sequence: TGCGCCAGCAGTTCTGGGGGGCTCGACAATGAGCAGTTCTTC. Protein sequence: CASSSGGLDNEQFF.

For this clonotype: One end of the junction does not line up with germline, which may come from a read error. V is TRBV29-1 and J is TRBJ2-6; maybe TRBD1 (6 bases). CDR1 and CDR2 from the germline V gene are SQVTM and ANQGSEA. This CDR3 is 15 amino acids long. For the CDR3, the DNA is TGCAGCGTTGCGGCCCGACTTCCAGGGGCCAACGTCCGGACTTTC. It codes for CSVAARLPGANVRTF.

This clonotype showed up just a few times. V usage is TRBV3-1 and J usage is TRBJ2-4; tentatively, D is TRBD2 (5 bases). Matching the DNA end better, TRBJ2-7 makes the J call doubtful. This CDR3 region has 15 residues. Germline V gene lookup returns CDR1 LGHDT and CDR2 YNNKEL (reference sequence). CDR3 amino acids: CASSQDPLANYEQYF. CDR3 sequence (DNA): TGTGCCAGCAGCCAAGACCCATTAGCGAACTACGAGCAGTACTTC.

There are a few counts of this clonotype. V is TRBV5-1 and J is TRBJ2-6; D uncertain. Germline V gene lookup returns CDR1 SGHRS and CDR2 YFSETQ. CDR3 length equals 17 residues. The V and J ends lost 0 bases and 2 bases respectively, with 12 bases between them. CDR3 DNA sequence: TGCGCCAGCAGCTTGGACAGCCAATGGACTGGGGCCAACGTCCTGACTTTC. As protein: CASSLDSQWTGANVLTF.

The V call is TRBV4-3, the J call TRBJ1-2; D might be TRBD1 (5 bases). V was shortened by 2 bases and J by 4 bases, with 14 bases between the two germline ends. CDR3 length: 15 amino acids. Germline CDR1 LGHNA, CDR2 YSLEER. CDR3 amino acids: CASSQQKGDLYGYTF. DNA for the CDR3: TGCGCCAGCAGCCAACAAAAAGGGGACCTCTATGGCTACACCTTC.

V is TRBV7-2 and J is TRBJ1-2; no firm D call. Germline CDR1 and CDR2: SGHTA and FQGNSA. Trimming pared 5 bases from V and 0 bases from J, leaving 13 bases between. CDR3 length: 15 amino acids. CDR3: CASSPRTTTNYGYTF. The CDR3 nucleotides read TGTGCCAGCAGCCCCCGGACCACAACTAACTATGGCTACACCTTC.

J is TRBJ1-1 and V is TRBV6-1; TRBD1 matches 7 bases. Germline loops: CDR1 MNHNS, CDR2 SASEGT. The CDR3 runs to 16 residues. The V gene end was trimmed by 6 bases and the J gene end by 8 bases; junction bases not matched to a gene: 18. The CDR3 spells CASRGPPYTGQLEAFF. For the CDR3, the DNA is TGTGCCAGCAGGGGCCCGCCTTATACGGGACAGCTCGAAGCTTTCTTT.

The chain links TRBV6-5 to TRBJ2-2; D unresolved. The germline CDR1 and CDR2 sequences are MNHEY and SVGAGI. The ends were cut back, 5 bases at V and 5 bases at J, with 12 bases in the middle. The CDR3 is 14 amino acids. CDR3 region: CASSPLTRTGELFF. The DNA of the CDR3 is TGTGCCAGCAGTCCCCTTACAAGGACCGGGGAGCTGTTTTTT.

In this sample, this clonotype turned up a few times. This chain joins TRBV12-3 or TRBV12-4 and TRBJ2-2; no definite D call. V was cut by 5 bases and J by 5 bases, with 9 bases left in between. The CDR3 totals 13 residues. The CDR3 region is CASSNLGTGELFF. CDR3 nucleotides: TGTGCCAGCAGTAACTTGGGAACCGGGGAGCTGTTTTTT.

V usage is TRBV12-3 or TRBV12-4 and J usage is TRBJ2-3; D might be TRBD1 or TRBD2, each matching 5 bases. The CDR3 totals 16 residues. V was clipped by 4 bases and J by 0 bases, with 14 bases between them. CDR3 nucleotide sequence: TGTGCCAGCAGTTCACCCCAGGGACCTAGCACAGATACGCAGTATTTT. Translation: CASSSPQGPSTDTQYF.

This clonotype has a count of ten or more. The genes are TRBV4-3 and TRBJ2-1; 8 bases align to TRBD2. Germline V gene lookup returns CDR1 LGHNA and CDR2 YSLEER. The CDR3 spans 17 residues. Losses at the gene ends were 1 base for V and 7 bases for J; bases not matched to a gene: 12. CDR3 coding DNA: TGCGCCAGCAGCCAAGGTCCCGGGACTAGTGGTTTGAATGAGCAGTTCTTC. This gives the protein CASSQGPGTSGLNEQFF.

The chain has TRBV7-8 and TRBJ2-1; perhaps D is TRBD1 or TRBD2 (5 bases each). TRBJ2-7 matches the DNA end more closely, so the J call is doubtful. CDR1 SGHVS and CDR2 FQNEAQ come from the germline V gene. The CDR3 has 14 residues. The CDR3 DNA follows: TGTGCCAGCAGCCGGGACGGTTCCTACAATGAGCAGTACTTC. Its translation: CASSRDGSYNEQYF.

At least ten counts were recorded for this clonotype. CDR3 DNA sequence: TGTGCCAGCAGCTTTAGGGGCCTGTTAGTACAGGGGACTTACGAGCAGTACTTC. It translates to CASSFRGLLVQGTYEQYF. The chain carries TRBV7-2 and TRBJ2-7; possible D gene TRBD1, 7 bases. The CDR3 loop spans 18 amino acids. Germline loops: CDR1 SGHTA, CDR2 FQGNSA. Trimming removed 3 bases from V and 4 bases from J, with 25 bases in between. Filled out from reference TRBV7-2 and TRBJ2-7, the complete variable domain reads GAGVSQSPSNKVTEKGKDVELRCDPISGHTALYWYRQSLGQGLEFLIYFQGNSAPDKSGLPSDRFSAERTGGSVSTLTIQRTQQEDSAVYLCASSFRGLLVQGTYEQYFGPGTRLTVT.

This chain connects TRBV7-9 to TRBJ2-1; either TRBD1 or TRBD2 may fit D (5 bases each). V was shortened by 8 bases and J by 3 bases, with 23 bases between the two germline ends. Germline values: CDR1 SEHNR, CDR2 FQNEAQ (reference sequence). The CDR3 consists of 17 residues. The chain's CDR3 is CASSNPRDGANYNEQFF. The CDR3, as DNA: TGTGCCAGCTCCAATCCCCGGGACGGGGCTAACTACAATGAGCAGTTCTTC.

The V and J genes are TRBV29-1 and TRBJ2-1; D perhaps matches TRBD2 (5 bases). Germline CDR1 reads SQVTM; CDR2 reads ANQGSEA. CDR3 length equals 17 residues. The V gene lost 8 bases and the J gene lost 13 bases, with 36 bases spanning the gap. CDR3 residues: CSTTLGNRPFEGETQFF. The CDR3, as DNA: TGCAGCACTACATTGGGCAACAGACCCTTTGAGGGAGAGACCCAGTTCTTC.

The genes are TRBV30 and TRBJ1-1, with D unclear. Germline-derived CDR1 and CDR2 are GTSNPN and SVGIG (reference sequence). V lost 0 bases, J lost 11 bases, and 16 bases lay in between. The CDR3 is 13 amino acids. The CDR3 sequence: CAWSVVVEDAAFF. CDR3 nucleotide sequence: TGTGCCTGGAGTGTAGTAGTCGAGGATGCGGCTTTCTTT.

V usage is TRBV9 and J usage is TRBJ2-7; TRBD2 aligns across 7 bases. V lost 0 bases and J lost 0; bases outside the gene matches: 6. CDR1 and CDR2 from the germline V gene are SGDLS and YYNGEE. The CDR3 is made up of 16 amino acids. This chain's CDR3 is CASSVGAGSFSYEQYF. The CDR3 region has the DNA TGTGCCAGCAGCGTAGGAGCGGGATCCTTCTCCTACGAGCAGTACTTC.